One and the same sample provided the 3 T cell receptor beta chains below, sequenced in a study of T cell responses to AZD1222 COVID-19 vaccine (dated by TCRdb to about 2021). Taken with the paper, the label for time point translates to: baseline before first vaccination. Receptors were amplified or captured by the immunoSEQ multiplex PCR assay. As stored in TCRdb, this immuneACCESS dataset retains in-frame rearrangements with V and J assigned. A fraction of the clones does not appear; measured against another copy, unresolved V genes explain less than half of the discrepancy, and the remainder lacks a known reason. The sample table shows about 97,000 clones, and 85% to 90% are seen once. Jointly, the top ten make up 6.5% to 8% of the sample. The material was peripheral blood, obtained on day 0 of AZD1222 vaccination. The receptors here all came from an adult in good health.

Written as DNA, the CDR3 is TGTGCCAGTCGCTGGGAGCAGTACTTC. Its protein product is CASRWEQYF. The chain is built from TRBV21-1 and TRBJ2-7. TRBV21-1 is a pseudogene. The CDR3 length is 9 residues.

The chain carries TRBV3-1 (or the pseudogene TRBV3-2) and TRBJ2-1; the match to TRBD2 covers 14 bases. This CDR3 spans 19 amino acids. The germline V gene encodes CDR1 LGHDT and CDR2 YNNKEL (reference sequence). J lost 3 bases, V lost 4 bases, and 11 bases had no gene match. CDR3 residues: CASSPPPGTSGGRYNEQFF. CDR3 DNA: TGTGCCAGCAGCCCCCCACCCGGGACTAGCGGGGGACGCTACAATGAGCAGTTCTTC.

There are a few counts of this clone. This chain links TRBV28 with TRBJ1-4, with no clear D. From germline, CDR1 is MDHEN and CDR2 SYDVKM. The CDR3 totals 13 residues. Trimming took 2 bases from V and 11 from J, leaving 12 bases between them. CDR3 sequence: CASSLATNWKLFF. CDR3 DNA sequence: TGTGCCAGCAGTTTAGCGACAAACTGGAAACTGTTTTTT. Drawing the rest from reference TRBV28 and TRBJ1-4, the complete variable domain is DVKVTQSSRYLVKRTGEKVFLECVQDMDHENMFWYRQDPGLGLRLIYFSYDVKMKEKGDIPEGYSVSREKKERFSLILESASTNQTSMYLCASSLATNWKLFFGSGTQLSVL.